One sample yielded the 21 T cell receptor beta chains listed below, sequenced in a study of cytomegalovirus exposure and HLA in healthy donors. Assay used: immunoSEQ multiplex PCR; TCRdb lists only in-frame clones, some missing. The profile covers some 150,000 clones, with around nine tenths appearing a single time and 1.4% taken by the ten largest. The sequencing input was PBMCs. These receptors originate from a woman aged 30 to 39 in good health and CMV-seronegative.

The CDR3 protein is CASSDSDRVAGNTIYF. As DNA, the CDR3 is TGTGCCAGCAGTGATTCGGACAGGGTTGCTGGAAACACCATATATTTT. The gene calls are TRBV2 and TRBJ1-3, with 8 bases identical to TRBD1. This CDR3 has 16 residues. J lost 2 bases, V lost 3 bases, and 6 bases had no gene match. CDR1 is SNHLY and CDR2 is FYNNEI in the germline V gene.

Written as DNA, the CDR3 is TGTGCCAGTCTAAGGGGCGACTCCTACAATGAGCAGTTCTTC. Its protein is CASLRGDSYNEQFF. The chain employs TRBV6-1 and TRBJ2-1, with D maybe TRBD1 (5 bases). Germline V gene lookup returns CDR1 MNHNS and CDR2 SASEGT. V lost 9 bases and J lost 0, with 12 bases in between. The CDR3 length is 14 residues.

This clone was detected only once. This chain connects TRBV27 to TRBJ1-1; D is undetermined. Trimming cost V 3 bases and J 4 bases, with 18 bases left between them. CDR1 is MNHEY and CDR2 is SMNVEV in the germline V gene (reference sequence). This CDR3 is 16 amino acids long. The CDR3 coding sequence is TGTGCCAGCAGTTTGGTCCCCGGCGGGCTCGGCACTGAAGCTTTCTTT. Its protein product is CASSLVPGGLGTEAFF.

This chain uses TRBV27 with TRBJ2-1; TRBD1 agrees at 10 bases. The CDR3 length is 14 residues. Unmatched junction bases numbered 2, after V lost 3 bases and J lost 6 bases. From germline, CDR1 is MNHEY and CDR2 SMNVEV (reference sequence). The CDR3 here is CASSFGTGVNEQFF. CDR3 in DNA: TGTGCCAGCAGTTTCGGGACAGGGGTCAATGAGCAGTTCTTC.

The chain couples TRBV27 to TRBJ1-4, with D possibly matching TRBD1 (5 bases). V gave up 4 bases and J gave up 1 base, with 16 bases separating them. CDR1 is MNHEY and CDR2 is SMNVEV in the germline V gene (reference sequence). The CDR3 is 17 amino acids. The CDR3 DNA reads TGTGCCAGCAGTTCCCGGGGGGGAGGGGTAACTAATGAAAAACTGTTTTTT. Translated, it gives CASSSRGGGVTNEKLFF.

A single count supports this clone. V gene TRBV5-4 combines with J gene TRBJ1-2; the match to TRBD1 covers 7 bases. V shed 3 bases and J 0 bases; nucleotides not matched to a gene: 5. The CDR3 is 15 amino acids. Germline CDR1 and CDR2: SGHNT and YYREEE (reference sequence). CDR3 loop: CASSYDGTANYGYTF. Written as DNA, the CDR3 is TGTGCCAGCAGCTACGACGGGACAGCTAACTATGGCTACACCTTC.

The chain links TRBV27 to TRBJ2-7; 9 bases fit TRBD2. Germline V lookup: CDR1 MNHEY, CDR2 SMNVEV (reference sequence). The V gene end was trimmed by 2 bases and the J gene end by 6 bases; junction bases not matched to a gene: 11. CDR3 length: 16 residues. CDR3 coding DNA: TGTGCCAGCAGTTTACTAGGGCGGGGGGGCCAGGGCGAGCAGTACTTC. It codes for CASSLLGRGGQGEQYF.

The CDR3 protein is CASSKDRGGRTGELFF. The CDR3 nucleotides are TGTGCCAGCAGCAAGGACAGGGGTGGTCGCACCGGGGAGCTGTTTTTT. The V and J genes are TRBV7-2 and TRBJ2-2, with 9 bases identical to TRBD1. CDR1 SGHTA and CDR2 FQGNSA come from the germline V gene. The CDR3 contains 16 residues. Germline trimming cut 5 bases from V and 4 bases from J; bases unmatched to any gene: 8.

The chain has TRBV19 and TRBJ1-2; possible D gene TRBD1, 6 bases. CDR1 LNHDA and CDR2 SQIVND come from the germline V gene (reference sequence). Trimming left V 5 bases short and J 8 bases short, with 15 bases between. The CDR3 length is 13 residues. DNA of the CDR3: TGTGCCAGTAGTTGGACAGACCCGACGGGCTACACCTTC. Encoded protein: CASSWTDPTGYTF.

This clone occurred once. The CDR3 protein is CASSLLGQGRTTNEKLFF. Written as DNA, the CDR3 is TGCGCCAGCAGCTTGTTGGGGCAGGGTAGGACAACTAATGAAAAACTGTTTTTT. The chain recombines TRBV5-1 with TRBJ1-4, with D perhaps TRBD1 (5 bases). Germline CDR1 is SGHRS and CDR2 is YFSETQ. Trimming shortened V by 1 base and J by 0 bases, and 16 bases separated the two germline ends. The CDR3 has 18 residues.

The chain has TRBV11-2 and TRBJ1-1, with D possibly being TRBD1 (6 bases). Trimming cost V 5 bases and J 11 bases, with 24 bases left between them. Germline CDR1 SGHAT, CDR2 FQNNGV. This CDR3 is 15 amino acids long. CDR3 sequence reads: CASSRTRTADREAFF. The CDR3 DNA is TGTGCCAGCAGCCGAACCCGGACAGCGGATAGGGAGGCTTTCTTT.

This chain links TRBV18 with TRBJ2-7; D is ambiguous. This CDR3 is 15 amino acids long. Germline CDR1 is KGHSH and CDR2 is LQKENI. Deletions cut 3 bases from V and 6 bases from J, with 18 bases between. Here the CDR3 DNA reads TGTGCCAGCTCACCCAGCGCGGCAGTCCTGAGCGAGCAGTACTTC. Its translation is CASSPSAAVLSEQYF. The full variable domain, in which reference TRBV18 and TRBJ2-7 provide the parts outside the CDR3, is NAGVMQNPRHLVRRRGQEARLRCSPMKGHSHVYWYRQLPEEGLKFMVYLQKENIIDESGMPKERFSAEFPKEGPSILRIQQVVRGDSAAYFCASSPSAAVLSEQYFGPGTRLTVT.

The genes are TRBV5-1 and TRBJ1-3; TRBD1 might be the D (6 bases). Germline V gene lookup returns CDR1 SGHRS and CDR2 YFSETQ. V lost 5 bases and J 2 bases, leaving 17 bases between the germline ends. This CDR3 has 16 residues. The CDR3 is CASRQNSGAAGNTIYF. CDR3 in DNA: TGCGCCAGCAGACAGAATTCAGGGGCGGCTGGAAACACCATATATTTT.

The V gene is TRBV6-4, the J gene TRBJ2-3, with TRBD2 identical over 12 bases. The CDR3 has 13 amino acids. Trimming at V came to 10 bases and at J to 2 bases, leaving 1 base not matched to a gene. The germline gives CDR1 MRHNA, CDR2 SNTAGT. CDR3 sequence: CATSGGATDTQYF. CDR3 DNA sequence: TGTGCCACTAGCGGGGGGGCCACAGATACGCAGTATTTT.

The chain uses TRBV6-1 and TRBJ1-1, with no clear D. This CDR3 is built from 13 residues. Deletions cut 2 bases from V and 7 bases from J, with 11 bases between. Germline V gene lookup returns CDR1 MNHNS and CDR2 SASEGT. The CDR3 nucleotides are TGTGCCAGCAGTGAATTTGGTTGGAGTGAAGCTTTCTTT. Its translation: CASSEFGWSEAFF.

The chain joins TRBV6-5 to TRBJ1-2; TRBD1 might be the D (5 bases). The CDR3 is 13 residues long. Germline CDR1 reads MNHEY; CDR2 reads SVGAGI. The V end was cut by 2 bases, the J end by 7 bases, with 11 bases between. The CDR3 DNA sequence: TGTGCCAGCAGTTACGCTAGACAGTCTGGCTACACCTTC. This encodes CASSYARQSGYTF.

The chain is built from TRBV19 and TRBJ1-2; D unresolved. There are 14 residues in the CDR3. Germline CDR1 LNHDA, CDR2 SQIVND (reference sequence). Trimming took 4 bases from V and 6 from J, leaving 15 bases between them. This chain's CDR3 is CASSTPLTKNGYTF. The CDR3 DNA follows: TGTGCCAGTAGTACCCCTCTGACTAAGAATGGCTACACCTTC.

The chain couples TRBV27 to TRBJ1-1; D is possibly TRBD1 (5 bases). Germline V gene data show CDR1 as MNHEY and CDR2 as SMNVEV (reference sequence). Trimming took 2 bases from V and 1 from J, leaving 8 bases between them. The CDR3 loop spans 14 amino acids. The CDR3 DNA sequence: TGTGCCAGCAGTTTAGCAGGGAAGAACACTGAAGCTTTCTTT. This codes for CASSLAGKNTEAFF.

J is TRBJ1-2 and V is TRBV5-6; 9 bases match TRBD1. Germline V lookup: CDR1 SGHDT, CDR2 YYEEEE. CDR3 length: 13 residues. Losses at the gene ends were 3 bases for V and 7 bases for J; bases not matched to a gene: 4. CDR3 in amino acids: CASSYRGLFGYTF. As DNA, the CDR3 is TGTGCCAGCAGCTACAGGGGGCTCTTTGGCTACACCTTC. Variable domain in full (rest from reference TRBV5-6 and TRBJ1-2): DAGVTQSPTHLIKTRGQQVTLRCSPKSGHDTVSWYQQALGQGPQFIFQYYEEEERQRGNFPDRFSGHQFPNYSSELNVNALLLGDSALYLCASSYRGLFGYTFGSGTRLTVV.

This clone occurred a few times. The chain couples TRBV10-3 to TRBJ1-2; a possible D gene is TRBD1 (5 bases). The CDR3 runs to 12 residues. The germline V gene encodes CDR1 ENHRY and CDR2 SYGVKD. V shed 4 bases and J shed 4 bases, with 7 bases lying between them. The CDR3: CAISGQGYGYTF. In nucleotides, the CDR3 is TGTGCCATCAGTGGGCAGGGCTATGGCTACACCTTC.

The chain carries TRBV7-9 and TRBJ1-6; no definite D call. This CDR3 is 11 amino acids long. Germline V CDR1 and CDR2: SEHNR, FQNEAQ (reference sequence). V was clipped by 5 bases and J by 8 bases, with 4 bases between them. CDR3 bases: TGTGCCAGCAGCAGAGATTCACCCCTCCACTTT. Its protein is CASSRDSPLHF.